These 2 T cell receptor beta chains share one sample of origin, sequenced in a study of OX40 agonist ivuxolimab in advanced cancers. The method was immunoSEQ multiplex PCR; TCRdb's version includes in-frame clones alone and lacks a portion of them. The table has nearly 50,000 clones, 70% to 90% seen once. The specimen was CD4+ or CD8+ T cells sorted from blood, collected in a trial of the OX40 agonist ivuxolimab. The receptors derive from an adult with an advanced solid tumor such as melanoma, head and neck, liver or kidney cancer.

This clone is deemed medium-sized. The chain combines TRBV7-6 with TRBJ2-3; 8 bases fit TRBD1. Germline loops: CDR1 SGHVS, CDR2 FNYEAQ. V was clipped by 6 bases and J by 4 bases; unmatched bases: 12. The CDR3 length is 16 residues. CDR3 amino acids: CASRGRGQGEADTQYF. The DNA of the CDR3 is TGTGCCAGCAGGGGCAGGGGGCAGGGCGAAGCAGATACGCAGTATTTT.

Here the CDR3 DNA reads TGTGCCAGCAGTTACTACTCGGGGGCCACCGGGGAGCTGTTTTTT. Amino acids: CASSYYSGATGELFF. The chain joins TRBV6-5 to TRBJ2-2; D may be TRBD1 or TRBD2 (6 bases each). Germline lookup yields CDR1 MNHEY and CDR2 SVGAGI. CDR3 length: 15 amino acids. The V and J ends lost 1 base and 4 bases respectively, with 10 bases between them.